This T cell receptor beta chain was recorded in a study of T cells in Graves' hyperthyroidism and ophthalmopathy. This clonotype was picked up many times. Its antigen is as yet unknown. Patients with uncontrolled infections, other autoimmune diseases, pregnancy or lactation were excluded. Each diagnosis was grounded in clinical symptoms, serum thyroxine and TRAb, thyroid ultrasound, and orbital computed tomography. TCR beta CDR3 sequences were amplified from RNA transcripts. The TCR CDR3 was amplified in a first-round RT-PCR using the HTBI primer set. TCRdb reprocessed the multiplex PCR reads via MiXCR and lists one record per CDR3 protein. This table has 300,000 to 450,000 distinct CDR3 sequences, about 18% appearing once. The germline V and J ends were trimmed by 1 base and 9 bases, with 10 bases remaining between them. Germline V gene sequence: CDR1 SGHVS, CDR2 FQNEAQ. The length of the CDR3 is 13 residues.

Study conclusions and caveats: Ophthalmopathy prediction by the model preceded onset by a median approximately 6.1 months.

The chain uses TRBV7-8 and TRBJ1-5; D unclear. This sequence was found in a young man with Graves' ophthalmopathy. The specimen was blood. The CDR3 region has the DNA TGTGCCAGCAGCTTAGTGACTCTGCGGCCCCAGCATTTT. It specifies CASSLVTLRPQHF.